The rows below give T cell receptor beta chains drawn from one sample of a study of response to subunit inactivated influenza vaccine. TCRdb processed the RT-PCR reads anew with MiXCR; each CDR3 protein has one entry. The sample has more than 700,000 distinct CDR3 sequences, around 20% seen once. The starting material was PBMCs from blood, obtained less than 6 days after vaccination. These TCRs come from a man aged 50 or older who received an inactivated influenza vaccine. Both conserved end residues are part of each CDR3. The D gene is left open where the match is weak. Not every row has a clone size; where given, it reads once, few, many or a size class.

clone size	D gene	J gene	V gene	CDR3 protein	CDR3 DNA
.	TRBD1	TRBJ2-1	TRBV15	CATHPGIDRGEQFF	TGTGCCACCCACCCGGGTATAGACAGGGGTGAGCAGTTCTTC
.	TRBD2	TRBJ2-1	TRBV12-5	CASGLVMGSAGLAGENEQFF	TGTGCTAGTGGTTTGGTAATGGGAAGCGCCGGACTAGCGGGTGAAAATGAGCAGTTCTTC
.	.	TRBJ2-3	TRBV19	CASSSRGAPRDTQYF	TGTGCCAGTAGTAGTCGGGGGGCCCCCCGGGATACGCAGTATTTT
many	.	TRBJ2-7	TRBV28	CASSSRAIEQYF	TGTGCCAGCAGTTCGAGGGCCATCGAGCAGTACTTC
few	.	TRBJ2-5	TRBV20-1	CSAKPPLGSQETQYF	TGCAGTGCCAAACCGCCCCTCGGATCCCAAGAGACCCAGTACTTC
.	TRBD1	TRBJ2-7	TRBV20-1	CSADQQGKEQYF	TGCAGTGCCGATCAACAGGGGAAGGAGCAGTACTTC
few	TRBD2	TRBJ2-7	TRBV9	CASSGQLAGGSYEQYF	TGTGCCAGCAGCGGACAACTAGCGGGAGGCTCCTACGAGCAGTACTTC
once	TRBD1	TRBJ2-7	TRBV20-1	CSAEVQGAIYEQYF	TGCAGTGCAGAGGTGCAGGGGGCGATATACGAGCAGTACTTC
few	.	TRBJ2-7	TRBV7-2	CASSPWAYSYEQYF	TGTGCCAGCAGCCCCTGGGCCTACTCCTACGAGCAGTACTTC
.	TRBD2	TRBJ2-1	TRBV18	CASSPGTGTSGFNEQFF	TGTGCCAGCTCACCCGGAACCGGGACTAGCGGGTTCAATGAGCAGTTCTTC
many	.	TRBJ1-1	TRBV20-1	CSARPRGGTEAFF	TGCAGTGCTAGGCCCCGCGGGGGAACTGAAGCTTTCTTT
.	.	TRBJ2-7	TRBV9	CASSVTGGYEQYF	TGTGCCAGCAGCGTAACCGGGGGCTACGAGCAGTACTTC
.	TRBD2	TRBJ2-3	TRBV7-2	CASSSSGTSIRTQYF	TGTGCCAGCAGCTCCAGCGGGACTAGCATCCGAACGCAGTATTTT
once	.	TRBJ1-6	TRBV2	CASSEEGPAVSPLHF	TGTGCCAGCAGTGAAGAGGGACCAGCGGTTTCACCCCTCCACTTT
few	TRBD1	TRBJ2-7	TRBV20-1	CSASPGTVYEQYF	TGCAGTGCTAGTCCTGGGACAGTCTACGAGCAGTACTTC
few	TRBD2	TRBJ2-2	TRBV7-6	CASRRSGATGELFF	TGTGCCAGCAGAAGAAGCGGGGCTACCGGGGAGCTGTTTTTT
few	TRBD2	TRBJ2-1	TRBV7-2	CASSPRAGDSYNEQFF	TGTGCCAGCAGCCCAAGAGCGGGAGACTCCTACAATGAGCAGTTCTTC
.	.	TRBJ1-2	TRBV4-3	CASSQEAGTNYGYTF	TGCGCCAGCAGCCAAGAAGCAGGGACTAACTATGGCTACACCTTC
few	.	TRBJ2-1	TRBV4-2	CASSQDQPYNEQFF	TGTGCCAGCAGCCAAGATCAACCGTACAATGAGCAGTTCTTC
.	.	TRBJ1-5	TRBV12-3/TRBV12-4	CASSWDPGHNQPQHF	TGTGCCAGCAGCTGGGATCCGGGCCACAATCAGCCCCAGCATTTT
.	TRBD1	TRBJ1-4	TRBV5-5	CASSIGTGSREKLFF	TGTGCCAGCAGCATCGGGACAGGGAGTCGGGAAAAACTGTTTTTT
.	TRBD2	TRBJ2-7	TRBV4-1	CASSQTLAGSYEQYF	TGCGCCAGCAGCCAGACACTAGCGGGATCCTACGAGCAGTACTTC
.	.	TRBJ1-5	TRBV28	CASSPTNQPQHF	TGTGCCAGCAGCCCTACTAATCAGCCCCAGCATTTT
few	.	TRBJ2-1	TRBV5-1	CASSARVGNEQFF	TGCGCCAGCTCCGCAAGGGTTGGCAATGAGCAGTTCTTC
.	TRBD2	TRBJ2-1	TRBV11-2	CASSLEALAGLGNEQFF	TGTGCCAGCAGCTTAGAAGCCTTAGCGGGGTTAGGCAATGAGCAGTTCTTC
few	.	TRBJ2-1	TRBV29-1	CSAGQRTYNEQFF	TGCAGCGCCGGACAGCGTACGTACAATGAGCAGTTCTTC